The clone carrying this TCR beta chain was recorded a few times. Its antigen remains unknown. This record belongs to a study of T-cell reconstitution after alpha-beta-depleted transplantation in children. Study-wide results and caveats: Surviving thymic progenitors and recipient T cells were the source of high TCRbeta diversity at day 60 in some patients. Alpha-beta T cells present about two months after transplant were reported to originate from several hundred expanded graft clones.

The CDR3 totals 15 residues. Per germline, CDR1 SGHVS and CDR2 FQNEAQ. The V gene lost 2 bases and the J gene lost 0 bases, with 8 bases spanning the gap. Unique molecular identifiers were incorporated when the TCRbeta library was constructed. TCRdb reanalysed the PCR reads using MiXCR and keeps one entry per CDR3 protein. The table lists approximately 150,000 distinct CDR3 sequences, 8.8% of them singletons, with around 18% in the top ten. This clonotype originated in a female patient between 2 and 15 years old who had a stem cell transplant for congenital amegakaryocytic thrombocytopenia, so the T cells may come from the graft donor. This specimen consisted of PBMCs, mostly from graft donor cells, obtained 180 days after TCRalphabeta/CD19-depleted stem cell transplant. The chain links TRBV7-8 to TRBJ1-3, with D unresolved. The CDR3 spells CASSLNGDSGNTIYF. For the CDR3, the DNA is TGTGCCAGCAGCTTAAACGGGGACTCTGGAAACACCATATATTTT.